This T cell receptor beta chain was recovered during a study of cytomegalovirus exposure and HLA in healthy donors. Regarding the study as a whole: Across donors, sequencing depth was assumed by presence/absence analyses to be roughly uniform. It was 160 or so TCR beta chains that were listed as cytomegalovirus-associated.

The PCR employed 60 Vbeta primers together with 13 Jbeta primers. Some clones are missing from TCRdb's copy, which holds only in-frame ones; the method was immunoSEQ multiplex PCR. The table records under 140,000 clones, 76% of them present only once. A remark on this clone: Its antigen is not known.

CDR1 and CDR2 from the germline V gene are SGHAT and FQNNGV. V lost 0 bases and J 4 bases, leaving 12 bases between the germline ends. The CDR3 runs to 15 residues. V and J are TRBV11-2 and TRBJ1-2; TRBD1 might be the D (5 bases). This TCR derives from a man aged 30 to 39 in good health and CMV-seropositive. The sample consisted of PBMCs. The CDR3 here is CASSLDWGVSYGYTF. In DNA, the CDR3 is TGTGCCAGCAGCTTAGATTGGGGGGTGAGCTATGGCTACACCTTC.